This TCR beta chain was captured in a study of a mutant IDH1 vaccine in newly diagnosed glioma. Study as a whole: Treated patients, 62.5% male and about 38% female, averaged about 40 years of age. Former treatment meant radiotherapy, temozolomide, or both; the majority had gotten both.

Note on this clone: Antigen unknown.

The method was immunoSEQ multiplex PCR; TCRdb's version includes in-frame clones alone and lacks a portion of them. The sample includes about 38,000 clones, more than 90% seen only once; the top ten take about a sixth. Time point meaning: baseline, week 1 (first vaccination visit). Treatment reported: pre-vaccination baseline after standard-of-care therapy. Donors' newly diagnosed IDH1-mutant WHO grade 3 or 4 astrocytomas lacked nuclear ATRX. Germline V gene data show CDR1 as GTSNPN and CDR2 as SVGIG (reference sequence). The V and J ends lost 5 bases and 2 bases respectively, with 13 bases between them. The CDR3 has 15 amino acids. General observations from the study: Seemingly, top peripheral T cell clonotype changes bore no relation to pseudoprogression.

The genes are TRBV30 and TRBJ1-6, with D possibly matching TRBD1 (6 bases). The source of this sequence is a man between 18 and 35 years old with glioma. This specimen was PBMCs, taken from a glioma patient treated with radiotherapy, temozolomide or both. CDR3: CAWGEKGAYNSPLHF. Here the CDR3 DNA reads TGTGCCTGGGGCGAGAAGGGGGCCTATAATTCACCCCTCCACTTT.